The T cell receptor beta chain under discussion was sequenced for a study of cytomegalovirus exposure and HLA in healthy donors. Overall study results and limits: The study designated 150 to 200 TCR beta chains cytomegalovirus-associated. In an earlier analysis, about 87% or about 30%: the productive usage of most TCR beta V segments. Among TCR sequences, most were rare, though some public TCRs appeared in many donors. CMV serostatus was the only immune exposure information that was available.

Researchers ran the PCR with 60 Vbeta and 13 Jbeta primers. Libraries were prepared by immunoSEQ multiplex PCR; TCRdb keeps only in-frame clonotypes and omits some of them. Here the sample spans 130,000 or so clones, approximately 8% being singletons. The sample holds a few counts of this clone. Its matching antigen is unknown. The germline V and J ends were trimmed by 5 bases and 3 bases, with 14 bases remaining between them. From germline, CDR1 is LNHNV and CDR2 YYDKDF (reference sequence). This CDR3 is 14 amino acids long. This sequence was found in a woman aged 40 to 49 in good health and CMV-seropositive. The chain has TRBV15 and TRBJ2-7; D may be TRBD1 (5 bases). The source material was PBMCs. CDR3 DNA sequence: TGTGCCACCAGCGAGAGGACAAGTGGCTACGAGCAGTACTTC. This translates into CATSERTSGYEQYF. Looking up the rest from reference TRBV15 and TRBJ2-7 gives the full variable domain: DAMVIQNPRYQVTQFGKPVTLSCSQTLNHNVMYWYQQKSSQAPKLLFHYYDKDFNNEADTPDNFQSRRPNTSFCFLDIRSPGLGDTAMYLCATSERTSGYEQYFGPGTRLTVT.